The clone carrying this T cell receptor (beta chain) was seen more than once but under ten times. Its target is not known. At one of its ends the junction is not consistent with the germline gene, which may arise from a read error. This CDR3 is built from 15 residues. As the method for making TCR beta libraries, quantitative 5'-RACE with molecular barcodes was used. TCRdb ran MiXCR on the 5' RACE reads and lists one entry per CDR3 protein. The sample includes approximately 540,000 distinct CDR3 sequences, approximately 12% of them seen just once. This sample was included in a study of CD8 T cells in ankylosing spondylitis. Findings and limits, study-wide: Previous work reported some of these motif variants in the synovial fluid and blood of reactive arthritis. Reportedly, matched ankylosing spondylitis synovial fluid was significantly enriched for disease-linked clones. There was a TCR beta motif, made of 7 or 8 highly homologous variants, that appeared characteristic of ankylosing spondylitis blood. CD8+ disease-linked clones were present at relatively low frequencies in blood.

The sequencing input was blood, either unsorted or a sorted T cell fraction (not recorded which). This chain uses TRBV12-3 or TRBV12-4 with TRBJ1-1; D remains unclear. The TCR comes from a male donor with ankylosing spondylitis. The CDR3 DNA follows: TGTGCCAGCAGGTTAGGTGGGCCCATGAACACTGAAGCTTTCTTT. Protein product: CASRLGGPMNTEAFF.